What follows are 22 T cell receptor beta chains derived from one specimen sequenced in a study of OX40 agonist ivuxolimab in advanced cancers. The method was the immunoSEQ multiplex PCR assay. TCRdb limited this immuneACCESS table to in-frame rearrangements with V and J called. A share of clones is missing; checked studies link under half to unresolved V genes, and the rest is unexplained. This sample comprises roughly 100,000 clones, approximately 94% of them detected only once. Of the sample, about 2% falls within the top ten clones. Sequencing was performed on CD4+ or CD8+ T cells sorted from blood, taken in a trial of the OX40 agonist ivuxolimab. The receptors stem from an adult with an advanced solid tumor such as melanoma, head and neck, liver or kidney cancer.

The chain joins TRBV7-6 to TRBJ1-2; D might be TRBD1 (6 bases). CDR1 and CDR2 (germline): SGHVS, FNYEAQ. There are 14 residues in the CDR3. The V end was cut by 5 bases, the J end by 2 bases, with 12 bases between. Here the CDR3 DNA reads TGTGCCAGCAGCCCGGACAGCCTAAACTATGGCTACACCTTC. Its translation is CASSPDSLNYGYTF.

CDR3 sequence: CASSLLASGNTDTQYF. CDR3 DNA sequence: TGTGCCAGCAGCTTATTGGCTAGCGGTAACACAGATACGCAGTATTTT. The rearrangement uses TRBV7-9 and TRBJ2-3, with 7 bases aligning to TRBD2. V gave up 2 bases and J gave up 2 bases; unmatched junction bases: 7. The CDR3 runs 16 residues. Looked up from germline, CDR1 is SEHNR and CDR2 is FQNEAQ (reference sequence). Full variable domain (outside the CDR3, taken from reference TRBV7-9 and TRBJ2-3): DTGVSQNPRHKITKRGQNVTFRCDPISEHNRLYWYRQTLGQGPEFLTYFQNEAQLEKSRLLSDRFSAERPKGSFSTLEIQRTEQGDSAMYLCASSLLASGNTDTQYFGPGTRLTVL.

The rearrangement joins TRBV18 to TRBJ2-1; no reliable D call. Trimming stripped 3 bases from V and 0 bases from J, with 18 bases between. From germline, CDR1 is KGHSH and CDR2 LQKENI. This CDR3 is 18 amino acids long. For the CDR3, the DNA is TGTGCCAGCTCACCTGCTAGTGATCCCCATCACTCCTACAATGAGCAGTTCTTC. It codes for CASSPASDPHHSYNEQFF.

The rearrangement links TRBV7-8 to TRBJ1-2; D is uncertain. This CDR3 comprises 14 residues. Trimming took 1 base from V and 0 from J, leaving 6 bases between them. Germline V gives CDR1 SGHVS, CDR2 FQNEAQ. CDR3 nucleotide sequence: TGTGCCAGCAGCTTAGTAGACCCTAACTATGGCTACACCTTC. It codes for CASSLVDPNYGYTF.

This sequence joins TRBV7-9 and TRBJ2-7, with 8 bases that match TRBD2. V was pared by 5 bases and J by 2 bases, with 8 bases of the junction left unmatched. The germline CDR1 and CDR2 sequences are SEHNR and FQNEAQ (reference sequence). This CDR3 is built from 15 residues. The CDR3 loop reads CASSLSGERAYEQYF. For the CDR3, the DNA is TGTGCCAGCAGCCTTAGCGGGGAGAGGGCCTACGAGCAGTACTTC.

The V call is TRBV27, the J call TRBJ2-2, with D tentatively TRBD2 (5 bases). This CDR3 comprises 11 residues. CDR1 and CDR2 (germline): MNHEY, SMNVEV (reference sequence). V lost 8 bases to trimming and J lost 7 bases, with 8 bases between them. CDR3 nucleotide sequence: TGTGCCAGCCTCAGCGGCGGGGAGCTGTTTTTT. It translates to CASLSGGELFF.

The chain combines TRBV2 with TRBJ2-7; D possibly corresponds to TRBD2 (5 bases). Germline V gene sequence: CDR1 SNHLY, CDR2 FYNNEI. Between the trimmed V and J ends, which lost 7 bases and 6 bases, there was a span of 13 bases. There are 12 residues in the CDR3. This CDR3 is CASKERPVEQYF. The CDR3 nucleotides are TGTGCCAGCAAGGAGCGGCCTGTCGAGCAGTACTTC.

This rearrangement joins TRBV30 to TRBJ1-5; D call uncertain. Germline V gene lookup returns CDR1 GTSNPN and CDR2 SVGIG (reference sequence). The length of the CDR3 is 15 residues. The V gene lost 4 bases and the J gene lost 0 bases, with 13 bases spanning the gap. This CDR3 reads CAWTEGVHSNQPQHF. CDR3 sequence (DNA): TGTGCCTGGACCGAAGGAGTCCATAGCAATCAGCCCCAGCATTTT.

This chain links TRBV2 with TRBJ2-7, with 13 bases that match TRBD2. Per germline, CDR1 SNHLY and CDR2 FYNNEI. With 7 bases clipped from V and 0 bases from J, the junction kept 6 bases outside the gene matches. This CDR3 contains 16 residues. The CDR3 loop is CASMGTSGKHSYEQYF. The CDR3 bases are TGTGCCAGCATGGGGACTAGCGGGAAACACTCCTACGAGCAGTACTTC. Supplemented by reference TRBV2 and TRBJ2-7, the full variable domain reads EPEVTQTPSHQVTQMGQEVILRCVPISNHLYFYWYRQILGQKVEFLVSFYNNEISEKSEIFDDQFSVERPDGSNFTLKIRSTKLEDSAMYFCASMGTSGKHSYEQYFGPGTRLTVT.

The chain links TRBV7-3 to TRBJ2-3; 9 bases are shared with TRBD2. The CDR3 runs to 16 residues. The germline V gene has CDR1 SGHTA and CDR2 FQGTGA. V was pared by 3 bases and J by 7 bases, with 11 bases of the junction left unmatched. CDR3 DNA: TGTGCCAGCAGCTTTACGGGACTAGCAAGTGTAAATACGCAGTATTTT. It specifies CASSFTGLASVNTQYF.

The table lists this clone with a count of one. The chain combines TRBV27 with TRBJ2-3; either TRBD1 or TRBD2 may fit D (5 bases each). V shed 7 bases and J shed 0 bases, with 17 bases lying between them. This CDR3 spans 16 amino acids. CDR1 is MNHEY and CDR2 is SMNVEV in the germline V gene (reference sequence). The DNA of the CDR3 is TGTGCCAGCACATCACCGGGACCAGCTAGCACAGATACGCAGTATTTT. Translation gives CASTSPGPASTDTQYF.

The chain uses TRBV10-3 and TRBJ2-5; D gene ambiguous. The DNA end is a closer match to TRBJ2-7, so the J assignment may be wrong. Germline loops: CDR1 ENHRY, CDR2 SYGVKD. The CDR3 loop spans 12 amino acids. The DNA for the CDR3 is TGTGCCATCAGTGACGCCTCCTACGAGCAGTACTTC. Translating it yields CAISDASYEQYF.

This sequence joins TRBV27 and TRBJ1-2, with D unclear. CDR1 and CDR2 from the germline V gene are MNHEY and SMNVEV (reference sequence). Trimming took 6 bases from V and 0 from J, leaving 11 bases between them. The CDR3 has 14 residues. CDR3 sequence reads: CASSPPGTNYGYTF. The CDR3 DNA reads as TGTGCCAGCAGCCCCCCCGGAACTAACTATGGCTACACCTTC.

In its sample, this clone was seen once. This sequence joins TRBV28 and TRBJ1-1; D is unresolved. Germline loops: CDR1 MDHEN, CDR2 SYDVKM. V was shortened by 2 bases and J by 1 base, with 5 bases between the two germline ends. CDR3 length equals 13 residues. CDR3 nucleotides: TGTGCCAGCAGTTTAAGCTGGAACACTGAAGCTTTCTTT. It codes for CASSLSWNTEAFF. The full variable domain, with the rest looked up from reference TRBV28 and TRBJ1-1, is DVKVTQSSRYLVKRTGEKVFLECVQDMDHENMFWYRQDPGLGLRLIYFSYDVKMKEKGDIPEGYSVSREKKERFSLILESASTNQTSMYLCASSLSWNTEAFFGQGTRLTVV.

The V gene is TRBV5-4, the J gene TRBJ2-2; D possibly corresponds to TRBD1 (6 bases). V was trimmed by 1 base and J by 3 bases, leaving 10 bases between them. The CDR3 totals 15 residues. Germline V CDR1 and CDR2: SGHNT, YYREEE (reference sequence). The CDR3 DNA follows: TGTGCCAGCAGCTTGTGGGGGCTCCACACCGGGGAGCTGTTTTTT. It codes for CASSLWGLHTGELFF.

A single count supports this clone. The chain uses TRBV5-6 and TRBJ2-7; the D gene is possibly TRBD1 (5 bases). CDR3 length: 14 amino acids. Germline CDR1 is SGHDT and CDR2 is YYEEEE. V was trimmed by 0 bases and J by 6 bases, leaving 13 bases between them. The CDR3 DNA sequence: TGTGCCAGCAGCTTGGGTCAGGGAAGGGCCGAGCAGTACTTC. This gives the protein CASSLGQGRAEQYF.

In nucleotides, the CDR3 is TGTGCCAGCAGTGATCCTCAGGGGGATGGTCAAGAGACCCAGTACTTC. Translating it yields CASSDPQGDGQETQYF. The J gene is TRBJ2-5, the V gene TRBV2; TRBD1 aligns across 7 bases. CDR3 length equals 16 residues. Germline V gene sequence: CDR1 SNHLY, CDR2 FYNNEI. Trimming removed 3 bases from V and 2 bases from J; junction bases left unmatched: 9.

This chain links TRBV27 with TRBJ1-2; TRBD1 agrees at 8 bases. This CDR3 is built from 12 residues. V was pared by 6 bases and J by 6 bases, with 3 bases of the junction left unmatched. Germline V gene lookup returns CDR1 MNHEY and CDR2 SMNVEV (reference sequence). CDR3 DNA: TGTGCCAGCAGGGACAGGGTAAATGGCTACACCTTC. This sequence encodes CASRDRVNGYTF.

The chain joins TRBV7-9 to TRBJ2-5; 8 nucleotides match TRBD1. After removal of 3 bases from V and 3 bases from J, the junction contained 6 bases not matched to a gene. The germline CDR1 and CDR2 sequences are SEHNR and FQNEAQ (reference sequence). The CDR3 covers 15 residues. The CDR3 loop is CASSLAQGAEETQYF. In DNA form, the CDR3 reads TGTGCCAGCAGCTTGGCCCAGGGGGCGGAAGAGACCCAGTACTTC. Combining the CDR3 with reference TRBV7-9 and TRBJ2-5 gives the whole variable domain DTGVSQNPRHKITKRGQNVTFRCDPISEHNRLYWYRQTLGQGPEFLTYFQNEAQLEKSRLLSDRFSAERPKGSFSTLEIQRTEQGDSAMYLCASSLAQGAEETQYFGPGTRLLVL.

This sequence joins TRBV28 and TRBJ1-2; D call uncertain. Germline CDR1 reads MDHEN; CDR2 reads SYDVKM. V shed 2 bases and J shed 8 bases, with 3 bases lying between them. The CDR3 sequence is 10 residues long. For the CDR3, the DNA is TGTGCCAGCAGTTTAGGCGGCTACACCTTC. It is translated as CASSLGGYTF.

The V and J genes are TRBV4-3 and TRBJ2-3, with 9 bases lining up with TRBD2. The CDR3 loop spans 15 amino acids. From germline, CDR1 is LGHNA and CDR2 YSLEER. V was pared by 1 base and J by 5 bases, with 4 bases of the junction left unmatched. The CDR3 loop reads CASSQVAGEEDTQYF. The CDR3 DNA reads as TGCGCCAGCAGCCAAGTAGCGGGAGAGGAAGATACGCAGTATTTT.

CDR3 sequence: CASSKLAGGANTGELFF. In DNA form, the CDR3 reads TGTGCCAGCAGCAAATTAGCGGGGGGTGCGAACACCGGGGAGCTGTTTTTT. The chain couples TRBV28 to TRBJ2-2, with 10 bases aligning to TRBD2. Germline CDR1 reads MDHEN; CDR2 reads SYDVKM. The junction had 7 bases not matched to a gene; V was cut back by 6 bases and J by 0 bases. CDR3 length equals 17 residues.